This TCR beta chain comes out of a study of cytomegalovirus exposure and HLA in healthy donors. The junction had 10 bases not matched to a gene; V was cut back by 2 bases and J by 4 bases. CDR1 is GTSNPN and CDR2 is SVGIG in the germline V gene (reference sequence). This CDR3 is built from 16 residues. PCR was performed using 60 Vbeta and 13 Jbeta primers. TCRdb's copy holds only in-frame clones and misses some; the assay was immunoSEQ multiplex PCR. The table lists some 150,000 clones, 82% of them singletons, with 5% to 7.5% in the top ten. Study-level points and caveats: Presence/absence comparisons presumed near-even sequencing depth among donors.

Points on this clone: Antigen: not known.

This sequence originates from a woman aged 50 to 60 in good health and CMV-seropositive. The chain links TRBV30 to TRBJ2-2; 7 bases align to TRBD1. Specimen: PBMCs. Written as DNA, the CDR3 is TGTGCCTGGAGTCTAACAGGGGTGGTGAGCACCGGGGAGCTGTTTTTT. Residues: CAWSLTGVVSTGELFF.